The 20 T cell receptor beta chains presented below share a single source sample, sequenced in a study of cytomegalovirus exposure and HLA in healthy donors. PCR primers comprised 60 Vbeta and 13 Jbeta primers. TCRdb's copy holds only in-frame clones and misses some; the assay was immunoSEQ multiplex PCR. The sample has approximately 90,000 clones; around 77% are singletons. The sequenced material came from PBMCs. The receptors come from a man aged 30-40 years in good health and CMV-seronegative.

The chain couples TRBV7-9 to TRBJ2-2; 7 bases are shared with TRBD2. Germline trimming cut 5 bases from V and 7 bases from J; bases unmatched to any gene: 7. CDR1 is SEHNR, CDR2 FQNEAQ, per germline (reference sequence). The CDR3 has 14 amino acids. Here the CDR3 DNA reads TGTGCCAGCAGCCCCCTAACGGGAGGCGGGGAGCTGTTTTTT. It codes for CASSPLTGGGELFF.

This chain connects TRBV6-1 to TRBJ2-1, with 8 positions matching TRBD1. The CDR3 consists of 17 residues. Trimming took 8 bases from V and 1 from J; bases not matched to a gene: 13. Per the germline V gene, CDR1 is MNHNS and CDR2 is SASEGT. CDR3 in DNA: TGTGCCAGCCGTGGACAGGGAATAAATGGGTCCTACAATGAGCAGTTCTTC. Translating gives CASRGQGINGSYNEQFF.

The rearrangement links TRBV11-2 to TRBJ1-2; possible D gene TRBD1, 5 bases. CDR1 SGHAT and CDR2 FQNNGV come from the germline V gene. Deletions cut 5 bases from V and 7 bases from J, with 17 bases between. The CDR3 loop spans 14 amino acids. CDR3 region: CASSPGVFLGGYTF. As DNA, the CDR3 is TGTGCCAGCAGCCCGGGGGTGTTTTTGGGTGGCTACACCTTC. The whole variable domain, remainder taken from reference TRBV11-2 and TRBJ1-2, is EAGVAQSPRYKIIEKRQSVAFWCNPISGHATLYWYQQILGQGPKLLIQFQNNGVVDDSQLPKDRFSAERLKGVDSTLKIQPAKLEDSAVYLCASSPGVFLGGYTFGSGTRLTVV.

The rearrangement uses TRBV5-1 and TRBJ1-2; 9 bases are shared with TRBD1. Trimming took 4 bases from V and 3 from J; bases not matched to a gene: 7. Per the germline V gene, CDR1 is SGHRS and CDR2 is YFSETQ. The CDR3 runs to 15 residues. CDR3 in amino acids: CASSPDRGFDYGYTF. CDR3 sequence (DNA): TGCGCCAGCAGCCCGGACAGGGGTTTTGACTATGGCTACACCTTC.

A single count supports this clone. The chain uses TRBV4-2 and TRBJ1-4, with 7 bases that match TRBD1. This CDR3 region has 15 residues. Germline trimming cut 5 bases from V and 8 bases from J; bases unmatched to any gene: 11. Per germline, CDR1 LGHNA and CDR2 YNFKEQ. In nucleotides, the CDR3 is TGTGCCAGCAGCGCCCGACAGGGAGTGGAGGAAAAACTGTTTTTT. This codes for CASSARQGVEEKLFF.

This clone has only one observation. The chain recombines TRBV13 with TRBJ2-5; 10 positions agree with TRBD1. V shed 5 bases and J 2 bases; nucleotides not matched to a gene: 5. Per the germline V gene, CDR1 is PRHDT and CDR2 is FYEKMQ (reference sequence). The CDR3 sequence is 15 residues long. The CDR3 reads CASSAGTGVQETQYF. The CDR3 DNA is TGTGCCAGCAGCGCCGGGACAGGGGTACAAGAGACCCAGTACTTC.

This clone was seen only a few times. The V gene is TRBV6-5, the J gene TRBJ1-2; D is uncertain. Per germline, CDR1 MNHEY and CDR2 SVGAGI. CDR3 length: 14 amino acids. The germline V and J ends were trimmed by 4 bases and 0 bases, with 9 bases remaining between them. The CDR3 reads CASSSSGTNYGYTF. The CDR3 region has the DNA TGTGCCAGCAGTTCCTCCGGGACTAACTATGGCTACACCTTC.

This chain joins TRBV2 and TRBJ1-1; TRBD1 is a possible D gene (5 bases). Germline V gene lookup returns CDR1 SNHLY and CDR2 FYNNEI. The CDR3 runs 12 residues. The ends were cut back, 7 bases at V and 5 bases at J, with 11 bases in the middle. CDR3 sequence (DNA): TGTGCCAGCACCGTCGCAGGGACTGAAGCTTTCTTT. Its translation: CASTVAGTEAFF.

This sequence joins TRBV30 and TRBJ1-5; D possibly corresponds to TRBD1 (6 bases). In germline, CDR1 is GTSNPN, CDR2 SVGIG (reference sequence). CDR3 size: 15 residues. Trimming removed 4 bases from V and 2 bases from J, with 15 bases in between. CDR3 protein: CAWTLGGRGNQPQHF. The CDR3 region has the DNA TGTGCCTGGACCTTAGGGGGAAGGGGCAATCAGCCCCAGCATTTT.

The chain joins TRBV19 to TRBJ1-5; maybe TRBD1 (5 bases). Germline V CDR1 and CDR2: LNHDA, SQIVND (reference sequence). This CDR3 has 15 amino acids. V lost 4 bases to trimming and J lost 1 base, with 11 bases between them. The CDR3 region has the DNA TGTGCCAGTAGTAATTCAGGGCCGAGCAATCAGCCCCAGCATTTT. This translates into CASSNSGPSNQPQHF.

The rearrangement uses TRBV7-2 and TRBJ1-1, with 7 bases matching TRBD1. The junction had 9 bases not matched to a gene; V was cut back by 3 bases and J by 5 bases. The V gene's germline CDR1 is SGHTA and CDR2 FQGNSA. CDR3 length equals 15 residues. CDR3 bases: TGTGCCAGCAGCTTTGGGCCAGGGGGTTTAACTGAAGCTTTCTTT. Amino acids: CASSFGPGGLTEAFF.

The rearrangement joins TRBV2 to TRBJ1-5, with no clear D. CDR3 length equals 15 residues. Germline V gives CDR1 SNHLY, CDR2 FYNNEI. The V and J ends lost 3 bases and 3 bases respectively, with 12 bases between them. This CDR3 is CASSEAPLYNQPQHF. The CDR3 DNA is TGTGCCAGCAGTGAGGCCCCCCTTTACAATCAGCCCCAGCATTTT.

The V gene is TRBV7-7, the J gene TRBJ2-5; TRBD1 agrees at 8 bases. Matching the DNA end better, TRBJ2-7 makes the J call doubtful. The CDR3 covers 13 residues. Per germline, CDR1 SSHAT and CDR2 FNYEAQ (reference sequence). CDR3 nucleotides: TGTGCCAGCAGCCGCGGGACAGGTTACGAGCAGTACTTC. It is translated as CASSRGTGYEQYF.

The gene calls are TRBV9 and TRBJ1-2; a weak D match, TRBD1 (5 bases). V was cut by 3 bases and J by 3 bases, with 18 bases left in between. Germline loops: CDR1 SGDLS, CDR2 YYNGEE. The CDR3 has 16 amino acids. CDR3 bases: TGTGCCAGCAGCGGGGGCAGGCTGAATCGGGACTATGGCTACACCTTC. It is translated as CASSGGRLNRDYGYTF.

This rearrangement joins TRBV5-6 to TRBJ1-1; 9 bases are shared with TRBD1. Trimming removed 2 bases from V and 4 bases from J; junction bases left unmatched: 3. Germline V CDR1 and CDR2: SGHDT, YYEEEE. The CDR3 is made up of 14 amino acids. Here the CDR3 reads CASSFRGQGTEAFF. The CDR3 DNA sequence: TGTGCCAGCAGCTTCAGGGGACAGGGCACTGAAGCTTTCTTT.

The chain recombines TRBV18 with TRBJ1-1, with TRBD1 matching over 10 bases. The germline V gene encodes CDR1 KGHSH and CDR2 LQKENI. Trimming cost V 8 bases and J 2 bases; bases outside gene matches: 8. The CDR3 covers 15 residues. CDR3 sequence: CASVGQGGLNTEAFF. The DNA of the CDR3 is TGTGCCAGCGTTGGACAGGGGGGATTAAACACTGAAGCTTTCTTT.

The chain has TRBV30 and TRBJ1-1; no reliable D call. The V end lost 0 bases, the J end lost 2 bases, and 7 bases lay between the germline ends. CDR3 length equals 13 residues. The germline V gene encodes CDR1 GTSNPN and CDR2 SVGIG (reference sequence). The CDR3 region is CAWSVQTNTEAFF. For the CDR3, the DNA is TGTGCCTGGAGTGTACAGACCAACACTGAAGCTTTCTTT.

CDR3 loop: CASSGRLLGQYNQPQHF. In DNA, the CDR3 is TGTGCCAGTAGTGGTCGATTGTTAGGACAGTACAATCAGCCCCAGCATTTT. J is TRBJ1-5 and V is TRBV19, with D possibly TRBD1 on 6 matching bases. Germline CDR1 and CDR2: LNHDA and SQIVND (reference sequence). Trimming left V 5 bases short and J 3 bases short, with 20 bases between. This CDR3 spans 17 amino acids.

This clone was counted a few times. J is TRBJ1-1 and V is TRBV10-2; D not resolved. Trimming took 7 bases from V and 4 from J, leaving 13 bases between them. The CDR3 has 13 amino acids. From germline, CDR1 is WSHSY and CDR2 SAAADI. The chain's CDR3 is CASNALSGTEAFF. As DNA, the CDR3 is TGCGCCAGCAACGCGCTATCAGGCACTGAAGCTTTCTTT.

The CDR3 DNA reads TGTGCCAGCAGCTTAGGTGGACATGTTAACTATGGCTACACCTTC. It yields the protein CASSLGGHVNYGYTF. V usage is TRBV11-2 and J usage is TRBJ1-2; the D gene is possibly TRBD1 (5 bases). The CDR3 totals 15 residues. V was clipped by 1 base and J by 1 base, with 10 bases between them. CDR1 SGHAT and CDR2 FQNNGV come from the germline V gene.